Presented here are 31 T cell receptor beta chains from one specimen sequenced in a study of T cell responses to AZD1222 COVID-19 vaccine. This table comes from immunoSEQ multiplex PCR, and its TCRdb copy is limited to in-frame clones, with some not included. The sample has around 120,000 clones, 80% to 95% seen once. Sequencing used peripheral blood, obtained on day 0 of AZD1222 vaccination. The receptors here all came from an adult in good health.

The chain recombines TRBV6-5 with TRBJ2-1, with D uncertain. The germline V gene has CDR1 MNHEY and CDR2 SVGAGI. This CDR3 contains 14 residues. The V gene lost 1 base and the J gene lost 8 bases, with 12 bases spanning the gap. The CDR3 DNA follows: TGTGCCAGCAGTTACTGGCTTAAATGGGATGAGCAGTTCTTC. Amino acids: CASSYWLKWDEQFF.

The chain uses TRBV4-1 and TRBJ2-3, with 8 nucleotides matching TRBD1. The V gene end was trimmed by 1 base and the J gene end by 4 bases; junction bases not matched to a gene: 10. The CDR3 has 17 amino acids. The germline CDR1 and CDR2 sequences are MGHRA and YSYEKL. The CDR3 reads CASSQVGGQVVPDTQYF. CDR3 DNA: TGCGCCAGCAGCCAAGTAGGGGGACAGGTGGTCCCAGATACGCAGTATTTT.

The rearrangement links TRBV19 to TRBJ1-3; D is unclear. Per germline, CDR1 LNHDA and CDR2 SQIVND (reference sequence). V lost 8 bases and J lost 0, with 14 bases in between. This CDR3 contains 15 residues. The CDR3 protein is CASRPAGLSGNTIYF. In DNA, the CDR3 is TGTGCCAGTCGACCGGCAGGCCTCTCTGGAAACACCATATATTTT.

This chain links TRBV18 with TRBJ2-1; D may be TRBD2 (6 bases). The CDR3 extends over 14 amino acids. Germline values: CDR1 KGHSH, CDR2 LQKENI. V was pared by 0 bases and J by 5 bases, with 8 bases between. CDR3 nucleotides: TGTGCCAGCTCACCACCGGCGGGGAACAATGAGCAGTTCTTC. Translated, it gives CASSPPAGNNEQFF.

This chain uses TRBV6-1 with TRBJ2-7; 8 bases agree with TRBD1. The CDR3 sequence is 15 residues long. CDR1 is MNHNS and CDR2 is SASEGT in the germline V gene. Losses at the gene ends were 3 bases for V and 2 bases for J; bases not matched to a gene: 6. The CDR3 coding sequence is TGTGCCAGCAGTGATCCCTCACAGGGGGCCTACGAGCAGTACTTC. Translating it yields CASSDPSQGAYEQYF.

The rearrangement links TRBV6-1 to TRBJ1-3; D might be TRBD1 (5 bases). The germline V gene encodes CDR1 MNHNS and CDR2 SASEGT. CDR3 length equals 16 residues. Between the trimmed V and J ends, which lost 2 bases and 0 bases, there was a span of 11 bases. The DNA of the CDR3 is TGTGCCAGCAGTGAACGGGGGTTTTACTCTGGAAACACCATATATTTT. This translates into CASSERGFYSGNTIYF.

This chain connects TRBV28 to TRBJ1-5; D gene uncertain. This CDR3 is built from 14 residues. Trimming removed 2 bases at V and 11 bases at J, with 16 bases between. Germline assignment: CDR1 MDHEN and CDR2 SYDVKM. CDR3 sequence (DNA): TGTGCCAGCAGTTTAGCCGGATCTCAAACAGCCCAGCATTTT. It translates to CASSLAGSQTAQHF.

The V and J genes are TRBV28 and TRBJ1-2, with D tentatively TRBD1 (5 bases). This CDR3 comprises 13 residues. V lost 7 bases and J 10 bases, leaving 19 bases between the germline ends. In germline, CDR1 is MDHEN, CDR2 SYDVKM. The CDR3 nucleotides are TGTGCCAGCATCCCGGGACCGAGCTTGTTCTACACCTTC. Protein sequence: CASIPGPSLFYTF.

The genes are TRBV28 and TRBJ2-1; 7 bases are a match to TRBD2. Germline assignment: CDR1 MDHEN and CDR2 SYDVKM. V lost 1 base and J lost 0; bases outside the gene matches: 12. The CDR3 sequence is 19 residues long. The CDR3 nucleotides are TGTGCCAGCAGTTTATTTCTTGCGTCTAGCGGAGGCTCCTACAATGAGCAGTTCTTC. It yields the protein CASSLFLASSGGSYNEQFF. Full variable domain (outside the CDR3, taken from reference TRBV28 and TRBJ2-1): DVKVTQSSRYLVKRTGEKVFLECVQDMDHENMFWYRQDPGLGLRLIYFSYDVKMKEKGDIPEGYSVSREKKERFSLILESASTNQTSMYLCASSLFLASSGGSYNEQFFGPGTRLTVL.

The chain has TRBV4-1 and TRBJ2-2; 12 nucleotides match TRBD2. The CDR3 spans 17 residues. CDR1 is MGHRA and CDR2 is YSYEKL in the germline V gene. V gave up 2 bases and J gave up 1 base; unmatched junction bases: 2. CDR3 protein: CASSQPTSGRNTGELFF. In DNA form, the CDR3 reads TGCGCCAGCAGCCAACCGACTAGCGGGAGGAACACCGGGGAGCTGTTTTTT.

V gene TRBV27 combines with J gene TRBJ1-1; D is possibly TRBD1 (6 bases). CDR1 is MNHEY, CDR2 SMNVEV, per germline (reference sequence). The CDR3 has 15 amino acids. Trimming took off 6 bases at V and 6 bases at J, with 20 bases between the two ends. CDR3 nucleotides: TGTGCCAGCAGGGTGCTACAGGGTTCGGTCGCTGAAGCTTTCTTT. It encodes CASRVLQGSVAEAFF.

This chain uses TRBV5-1 with TRBJ2-7, with D perhaps matching TRBD2 (6 bases). CDR1 SGHRS and CDR2 YFSETQ come from the germline V gene. The CDR3 extends over 13 amino acids. V was trimmed by 1 base and J by 4 bases, leaving 9 bases between them. CDR3 sequence (DNA): TGCGCCAGCAGCTTGATTAGCGGTTACGAGCAGTACTTC. Its protein product is CASSLISGYEQYF.

This clone was seen once. The chain couples TRBV7-8 to TRBJ2-7; 10 bases fit TRBD1. Germline V gene data show CDR1 as SGHVS and CDR2 as FQNEAQ. J lost 0 bases, V lost 2 bases, and 13 bases had no gene match. The CDR3 has 19 amino acids. CDR3 amino acids: CASSLKGTGDWGSSYEQYF. In nucleotides, the CDR3 is TGTGCCAGCAGCTTAAAGGGGACAGGGGATTGGGGGAGCTCCTACGAGCAGTACTTC. The variable domain in full, completed from reference TRBV7-8 and TRBJ2-7, reads GAGVSQSPRYKVAKRGQDVALRCDPISGHVSLFWYQQALGQGPEFLTYFQNEAQLDKSGLPSDRFFAERPEGSVSTLKIQRTQQEDSAVYLCASSLKGTGDWGSSYEQYFGPGTRLTVT.

V gene TRBV5-6 combines with J gene TRBJ2-7, with 13 bases lining up with TRBD2. The CDR3 is made up of 19 amino acids. CDR1 and CDR2 (germline): SGHDT, YYEEEE. The V gene end was trimmed by 2 bases and the J gene end by 2 bases; junction bases not matched to a gene: 13. This CDR3 is CASSFRTSGSKVGAYEQYF. The DNA for the CDR3 is TGTGCCAGCAGCTTCCGGACTAGCGGGAGTAAGGTCGGCGCCTACGAGCAGTACTTC.

V is TRBV18 and J is TRBJ2-2; 9 positions agree with TRBD2. After removal of 5 bases from V and 1 base from J, the junction contained 2 bases not matched to a gene. CDR1 KGHSH and CDR2 LQKENI come from the germline V gene. This CDR3 has 15 amino acids. CDR3 loop: CASSEAGGNTGELFF. The CDR3 DNA reads as TGTGCCAGCTCAGAAGCGGGAGGGAACACCGGGGAGCTGTTTTTT.

The rearrangement joins TRBV3-1 (or the pseudogene TRBV3-2) to TRBJ1-3; possibly TRBD1 for D (5 bases). CDR1 is LGHDT and CDR2 is YNNKEL in the germline V gene (reference sequence). This CDR3 contains 15 residues. Trimming took 3 bases from V and 2 from J, leaving 11 bases between them. CDR3 DNA sequence: TGTGCCAGCAGCCAGGGCGGGGCTCCTGGAAACACCATATATTTT. This gives the protein CASSQGGAPGNTIYF.

In this sample, this clone turned up a few times. This chain uses TRBV5-6 with TRBJ1-2; 9 bases match TRBD1. CDR3 length: 17 residues. The germline gives CDR1 SGHDT, CDR2 YYEEEE. V was pared by 4 bases and J by 4 bases, with 14 bases of the junction left unmatched. The CDR3 here is CASSPGTGKEVGYGYTF. For the CDR3, the DNA is TGTGCCAGCAGCCCCGGGACAGGGAAGGAAGTTGGCTATGGCTACACCTTC.

V usage is TRBV5-8 and J usage is TRBJ2-7; D is possibly TRBD1 (6 bases). The V end lost 4 bases, the J end lost 3 bases, and 17 bases lay between the germline ends. The length of the CDR3 is 15 residues. Looked up from germline, CDR1 is SGHTS and CDR2 is YDEGEE. The CDR3 spells CASSTSLDRGYEQYF. In nucleotides, the CDR3 is TGTGCCAGCAGCACCTCCCTGGACAGAGGCTACGAGCAGTACTTC.

The J gene is TRBJ1-2, the V gene TRBV5-1; D may be TRBD1 (6 bases). The CDR3 spans 14 residues. The V gene's germline CDR1 is SGHRS and CDR2 YFSETQ. The V end was cut by 4 bases, the J end by 4 bases, with 14 bases between. This CDR3 is CASSGEDSLYGYTF. In DNA form, the CDR3 reads TGCGCCAGCAGCGGCGAGGACAGCCTCTATGGCTACACCTTC.

The chain links TRBV19 to TRBJ2-2; 9 bases are shared with TRBD1. The CDR3 is 15 residues long. The germline V gene has CDR1 LNHDA and CDR2 SQIVND (reference sequence). Trimming removed 10 bases from V and 7 bases from J; junction bases left unmatched: 13. CDR3 sequence (DNA): TGTGCCACCCCTGTAGGGGACAGGGTAAACGGGGAGCTGTTTTTT. Its protein product is CATPVGDRVNGELFF. Together with reference TRBV19 and TRBJ2-2, the CDR3 gives the full variable domain: DGGITQSPKYLFRKEGQNVTLSCEQNLNHDAMYWYRQDPGQGLRLIYYSQIVNDFQKGDIAEGYSVSREKKESFPLTVTSAQKNPTAFYLCATPVGDRVNGELFFGEGSRLTVL.

The genes are TRBV5-4 and TRBJ2-3; D remains unclear. Between the trimmed V and J ends, which lost 4 bases and 6 bases, there was a span of 12 bases. The CDR3 is made up of 13 amino acids. The germline CDR1 and CDR2 sequences are SGHNT and YYREEE (reference sequence). The CDR3 DNA follows: TGTGCCAGCAGCCCAACTTTAGGGGATACGCAGTATTTT. Encoded protein: CASSPTLGDTQYF.

The J gene is TRBJ1-1, the V gene TRBV10-3; D is unclear. V was shortened by 10 bases and J by 1 base, with 19 bases between the two germline ends. There are 15 residues in the CDR3. Germline CDR1 reads ENHRY; CDR2 reads SYGVKD. CDR3 region: CATSGEGRRNTEAFF. CDR3 nucleotide sequence: TGTGCCACCTCAGGAGAAGGTCGAAGGAACACTGAAGCTTTCTTT.

The chain links TRBV28 to TRBJ2-1; perhaps TRBD1 as D (6 bases). The germline V and J ends were trimmed by 5 bases and 8 bases, with 16 bases remaining between them. The CDR3 contains 14 residues. Germline assignment: CDR1 MDHEN and CDR2 SYDVKM. CDR3 amino acids: CASSLHPRGDEQFF. The CDR3 bases are TGTGCCAGCAGTCTACATCCCAGGGGAGATGAGCAGTTCTTC.

The chain links TRBV12-3 or TRBV12-4 to TRBJ2-5; 7 bases line up with TRBD2. The CDR3 has 13 amino acids. Losses at the gene ends were 6 bases for V and 2 bases for J; bases not matched to a gene: 3. The CDR3 loop is CASSLGGQETQYF. CDR3 bases: TGTGCCAGCAGCCTGGGAGGGCAAGAGACCCAGTACTTC.

The chain joins TRBV3-1 (or the pseudogene TRBV3-2) to TRBJ2-7; D may correspond to TRBD1 or TRBD2 (5 bases each). CDR1 is LGHDT and CDR2 is YNNKEL in the germline V gene (reference sequence). The CDR3 is 12 amino acids. The germline V and J ends were trimmed by 4 bases and 9 bases, with 13 bases remaining between them. CDR3 loop: CASSRWGNGQYF. The CDR3, as DNA: TGTGCCAGCAGCCGGTGGGGGAATGGGCAGTACTTC.

The rearrangement links TRBV20-1 to TRBJ1-5; D unclear. CDR1 is DFQATT, CDR2 SNEGSKA, per germline (reference sequence). This CDR3 has 14 amino acids. Trimming stripped 3 bases from V and 0 bases from J, with 9 bases between. The CDR3 spells CSASPEFSNQPQHF. CDR3 nucleotides: TGCAGTGCTAGTCCCGAATTTAGCAATCAGCCCCAGCATTTT.

This chain connects TRBV5-5 to TRBJ2-2, with 8 bases aligning to TRBD2. The J segment lost 3 bases and the V segment lost 4 bases, leaving 5 bases of the junction unmatched. The germline gives CDR1 SGHKS, CDR2 YYEKEE (reference sequence). CDR3 size: 15 residues. The CDR3: CASSRSGGHTGELFF. CDR3 nucleotides: TGTGCCAGCAGCCGGAGCGGGGGACACACCGGGGAGCTGTTTTTT.

The V and J genes are TRBV18 and TRBJ1-3, with 7 positions matching TRBD1. CDR3 length: 17 amino acids. From germline, CDR1 is KGHSH and CDR2 LQKENI. Trimming at V came to 3 bases and at J to 0 bases, leaving 8 bases not matched to a gene. CDR3 in DNA: TGTGCCAGCTCACCGAAGGGGACAGCGGCCTCTGGAAACACCATATATTTT. This gives the protein CASSPKGTAASGNTIYF.

V gene TRBV9 combines with J gene TRBJ2-3; 10 bases agree with TRBD2. Germline V gene lookup returns CDR1 SGDLS and CDR2 YYNGEE. This CDR3 spans 15 amino acids. Losses at the gene ends were 4 bases for V and 3 bases for J; bases not matched to a gene: 5. CDR3 coding DNA: TGTGCCAGCAGCCCTTCACTAGCGGGGACAGATACGCAGTATTTT. Translation: CASSPSLAGTDTQYF.

The CDR3 here is CASSPEYISYEQYF. The CDR3 DNA is TGTGCCAGCTCACCTGAGTACATCTCCTACGAGCAGTACTTC. The chain joins TRBV18 to TRBJ2-7; D is unclear. The CDR3 is 14 residues long. V gave up 3 bases and J gave up 0 bases, with 9 bases separating them. Germline V gene sequence: CDR1 KGHSH, CDR2 LQKENI.

CDR3 nucleotides: TGTGCCAGCAGTGTATCTTGGTGGCGTGGTACCGGGGAGCTGTTTTTT. Its protein product is CASSVSWWRGTGELFF. The rearrangement uses TRBV11-3 and TRBJ2-2; no firm D call. Germline V CDR1 and CDR2: SGHNT, YENEEA. The CDR3 is made up of 16 amino acids. The ends were cut back, 6 bases at V and 5 bases at J, with 19 bases in the middle.